Here is one TCR beta chain with its context. Its antigen remains unidentified. The data stem from a study of CXCR3-negative and CXCR3-positive naive CD8 T cells (dated by TCRdb to about 2019). Concerning the study at large: In total, around 150 million TRB reads were obtained, or roughly 1.5 +/- 0.3 million reads per library. The TRBV-TRBJ cluster analysis covered naive subsets from about 5 donors and memory cells from 3 donors. Diversity and physicochemical repertoire analyses were performed on some eleven donors pooled from two independent experiments.

There are 14 amino acids in the CDR3, from cysteine to phenylalanine inclusive. The DNA is unrecorded. Via the germline V gene, CDR1 is MNHEY and CDR2 SVGAGI. Here is what the overall study found, with its caveats: Comparably high repertoire diversity was found in both naive subsets, whereas much lower repertoire diversity was found in memory CD8+ T cells. Because CXCR3 expression was partially decreased after cryopreservation, freshly isolated PBMCs were used for most assays. TRBV-TRBJ usage was similar between naive CXCR3-negative and CXCR3-positive cells from the same donor, while memory cells showed distinct patterns. Compared with CXCR3-negative naive cells, CXCR3-positive naive cells had TRB CDR3s with higher hydrophobicity (lower Kidera factor 4), lower energy, and higher strength and volume indices. Because surface CD5, which is linked to self-reactivity in mice, was comparable between the naive subsets, TCR interaction strength was also inferred from TRB CDR3 physicochemical properties.

Each CD8+ T cell subset was flow-sorted in triplicate, with over 250,000 cells per subset placed directly into RLT lysis buffer. To keep memory contaminants out, a stringent definition of naive CD8+ T cells was applied: CD45RO-CCR7+CD27+CD95-. Peripheral blood mononuclear cells were isolated from buffy coats using standard density gradient centrifugation. Naive CXCR3-negative and CXCR3-positive CD8+ T cells were flow-sorted on a FACSAria III. Total RNA was extracted from sorted cells with an RNeasy Mini Kit. The sequencer was a NextSeq 550. The Human TCR Profiling Kit (MiLaboratory) was used to make UMI-labeled 5' RACE TRB cDNA libraries. cDNA synthesis used the entire amount of extracted RNA, and PCR amplification then used the entire amount of cDNA produced. Libraries were prepared in parallel using an identical number of PCR cycles. The authors processed their data as follows. About 53,000 +/- 9,400 unique UMI-labeled TRB cDNA molecules per library were extracted with MIGEC and MiXCR, with at least two reads per UMI required. Each library averaged roughly 36,000 +/- 9,600 functional in-frame TRB CDR3 nucleotide clonotypes without stop codons. After downsampling to 5000 UMI-labeled TRB molecules per sample, diversity metrics such as normalized Shannon-Wiener and Chao1 were calculated in VDJtools. Clonotype-size-weighted physicochemical properties of the central five CDR3 residues (interaction energy, strength, volume and Kidera factor 4) were computed in VDJtools. Through TCRdb reprocessing, the reads give one entry per CDR3 protein sequence; DNA is omitted. Here the V and J calls rest on TCRdb's processing, not on the authors' analysis. The table of this sample itemizes 130,000 to 150,000 distinct CDR3 sequences. The ten largest make up 0.25% to 0.3% of the sample.

The receptor's source is a human donor in good health. Some clones in this sample may be carry-over from other donors' samples. The V gene is TRBV6-5 and the J gene is TRBJ2-1; the TCRdb call, TRBD1, lacks DNA for checking. The sample consisted of naive CXCR3+ CD8+ T cells from blood. The sample's cell subset or site label, decoded: CD45RO-CCR7+CD27+CD95- naive CD8+ T cells expressing CXCR3 (TNR3+). The CDR3 sequence is CASSYSTWQGEQFF.